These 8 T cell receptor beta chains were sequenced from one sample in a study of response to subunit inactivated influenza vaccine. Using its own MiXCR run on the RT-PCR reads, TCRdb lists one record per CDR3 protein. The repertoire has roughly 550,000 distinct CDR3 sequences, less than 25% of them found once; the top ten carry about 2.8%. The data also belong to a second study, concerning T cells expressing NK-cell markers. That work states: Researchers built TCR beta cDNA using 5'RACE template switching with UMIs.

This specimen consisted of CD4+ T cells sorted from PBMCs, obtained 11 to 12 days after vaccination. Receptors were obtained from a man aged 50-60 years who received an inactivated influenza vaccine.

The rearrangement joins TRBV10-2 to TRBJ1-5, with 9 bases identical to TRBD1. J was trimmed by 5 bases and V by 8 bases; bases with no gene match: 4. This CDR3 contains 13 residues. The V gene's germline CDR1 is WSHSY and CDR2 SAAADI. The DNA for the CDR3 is TGCGCCAGCGGACAGGGGAGGGATCAGCCCCAGCATTTT. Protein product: CASGQGRDQPQHF.

CDR3 sequence reads: CASSLDWGSMQPQHF. CDR3 sequence (DNA): TGTGCCAGCAGCCTCGATTGGGGGAGTATGCAGCCCCAGCATTTT. This chain uses TRBV4-2 with TRBJ1-5; D might be TRBD1 (5 bases). This CDR3 is built from 15 residues. Germline V gives CDR1 LGHNA, CDR2 YNFKEQ. V lost 4 bases to trimming and J lost 7 bases, with 17 bases between them.

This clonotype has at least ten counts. The CDR3 bases are TGTGCCAGCAGCCGTAGCGGGAGCGCGAACACCGGGGAGCTGTTTTTT. It is translated as CASSRSGSANTGELFF. The V and J genes are TRBV7-9 and TRBJ2-2, with TRBD2 matching over 9 bases. After removal of 5 bases from V and 0 bases from J, the junction contained 4 bases not matched to a gene. The CDR3 spans 16 residues. The V gene's germline CDR1 is SEHNR and CDR2 FQNEAQ (reference sequence).

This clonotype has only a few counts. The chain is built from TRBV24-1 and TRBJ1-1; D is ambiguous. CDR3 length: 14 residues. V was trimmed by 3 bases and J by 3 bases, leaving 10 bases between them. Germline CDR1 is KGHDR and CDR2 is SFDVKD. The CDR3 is CATSDGGKHTEAFF. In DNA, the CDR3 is TGTGCCACCAGTGATGGAGGGAAACACACTGAAGCTTTCTTT.

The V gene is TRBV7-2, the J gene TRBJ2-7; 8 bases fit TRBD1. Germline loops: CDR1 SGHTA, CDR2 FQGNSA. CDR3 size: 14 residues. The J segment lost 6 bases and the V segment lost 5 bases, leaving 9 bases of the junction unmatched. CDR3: CASSQSSQGGEQYF. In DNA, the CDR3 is TGTGCCAGCAGCCAGTCGTCACAGGGGGGCGAGCAGTACTTC.

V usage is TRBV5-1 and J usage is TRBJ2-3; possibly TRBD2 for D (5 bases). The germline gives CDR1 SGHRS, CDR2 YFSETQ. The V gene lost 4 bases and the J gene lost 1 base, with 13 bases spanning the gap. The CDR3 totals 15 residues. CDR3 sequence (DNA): TGCGCCAGCAGCCCGAGCGGTATGGGCACAGATACGCAGTATTTT. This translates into CASSPSGMGTDTQYF.

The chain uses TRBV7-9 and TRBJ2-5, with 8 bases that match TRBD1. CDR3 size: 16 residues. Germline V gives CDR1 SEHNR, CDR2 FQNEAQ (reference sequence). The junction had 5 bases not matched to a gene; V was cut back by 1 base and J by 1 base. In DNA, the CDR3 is TGTGCCAGCAGCTTAGGCCCTGGGACAGGCCAAGAGACCCAGTACTTC. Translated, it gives CASSLGPGTGQETQYF.

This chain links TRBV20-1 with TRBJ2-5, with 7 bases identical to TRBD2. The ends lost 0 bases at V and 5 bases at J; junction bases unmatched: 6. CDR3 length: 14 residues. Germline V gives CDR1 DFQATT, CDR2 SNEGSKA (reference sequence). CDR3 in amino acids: CSARDLGGSETQYF. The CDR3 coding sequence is TGCAGTGCTAGAGATTTGGGCGGGAGCGAGACCCAGTACTTC.